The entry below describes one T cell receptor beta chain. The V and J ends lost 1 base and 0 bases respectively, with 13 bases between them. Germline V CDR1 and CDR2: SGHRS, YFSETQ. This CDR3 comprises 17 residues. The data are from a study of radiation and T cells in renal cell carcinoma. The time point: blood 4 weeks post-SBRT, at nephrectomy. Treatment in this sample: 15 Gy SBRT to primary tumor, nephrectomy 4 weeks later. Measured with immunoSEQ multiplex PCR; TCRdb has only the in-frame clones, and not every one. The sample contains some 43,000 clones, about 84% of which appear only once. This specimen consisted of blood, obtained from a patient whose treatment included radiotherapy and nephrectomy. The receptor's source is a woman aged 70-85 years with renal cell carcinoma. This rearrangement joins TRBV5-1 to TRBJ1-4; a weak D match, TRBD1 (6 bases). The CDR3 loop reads CASSLRLGAATNEKLFF. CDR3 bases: TGCGCCAGCAGCTTGCGACTGGGGGCAGCAACTAATGAAAAACTGTTTTTT.